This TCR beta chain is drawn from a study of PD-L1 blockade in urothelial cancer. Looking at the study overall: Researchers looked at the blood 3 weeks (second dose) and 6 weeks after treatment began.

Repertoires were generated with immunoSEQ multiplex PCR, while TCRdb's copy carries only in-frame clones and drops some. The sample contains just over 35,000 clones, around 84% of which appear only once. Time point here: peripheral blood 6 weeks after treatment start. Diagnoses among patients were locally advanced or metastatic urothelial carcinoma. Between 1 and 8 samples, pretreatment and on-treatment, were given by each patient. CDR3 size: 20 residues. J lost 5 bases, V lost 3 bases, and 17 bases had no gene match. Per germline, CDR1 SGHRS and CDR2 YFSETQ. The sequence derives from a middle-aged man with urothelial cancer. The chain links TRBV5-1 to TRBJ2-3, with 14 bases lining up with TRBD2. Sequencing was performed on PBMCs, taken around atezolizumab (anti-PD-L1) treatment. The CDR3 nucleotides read TGCGCCAGCAGCTCCTCTCGACTAGCGGGGGGGGGATCCGTTGGAGATACGCAGTATTTT. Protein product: CASSSSRLAGGGSVGDTQYF.